A single sample is the source of the 24 T cell receptor beta chains below, sequenced in a study of shared clonotypes between healthy human individuals. The repertoire was sequenced with immunoSEQ multiplex PCR; TCRdb's copy has only in-frame clones and lacks some. The table shows some 1,600,000 clones, with approximately 98% occurring only once. The material sequenced was naive CD4+ T cells sorted from blood. Subset defined: CD45RA+ positively selected. The receptors were sampled from a man younger than 45 in good health.

On this clone itself: Other DNA sequences in the sample encode the same CDR3. The CDR3 reads CATSRDRVLTEAFF. DNA of the CDR3: TGTGCCACCAGCAGAGATCGGGTCTTGACTGAAGCTTTCTTT. This chain connects TRBV15 to TRBJ1-1; D is ambiguous. The ends were cut back, 0 bases at V and 5 bases at J, with 10 bases in the middle. The CDR3 is 14 residues long. In germline, CDR1 is LNHNV, CDR2 YYDKDF (reference sequence).

V gene TRBV27 combines with J gene TRBJ1-4; 10 positions match TRBD1. CDR1 is MNHEY, CDR2 SMNVEV, per germline (reference sequence). The CDR3 loop spans 17 amino acids. V was pared by 6 bases and J by 6 bases, with 13 bases of the junction left unmatched. The DNA for the CDR3 is TGTGCCAGCAGCCGACTACCCCGGGACAGGGGACATGAAAAACTGTTTTTT. Protein: CASSRLPRDRGHEKLFF.

The genes are TRBV27 and TRBJ2-2, with 14 positions matching TRBD2. V trimming: 0 bases; J trimming: 6 bases; junction bases outside the gene matches: 6. In germline, CDR1 is MNHEY, CDR2 SMNVEV (reference sequence). The CDR3 loop spans 18 amino acids. CDR3 DNA sequence: TGTGCCAGCAGTTTATCGCAGGGACTAGCGGGAGTCCCCGGGGAGCTGTTTTTT. Protein product: CASSLSQGLAGVPGELFF.

The chain recombines TRBV6-1 with TRBJ1-5, with TRBD1 as a possible D gene (6 bases). Germline assignment: CDR1 MNHNS and CDR2 SASEGT. The CDR3 has 18 residues. Trimming stripped 1 base from V and 0 bases from J, with 16 bases between. The CDR3 is CASSEVGQLPYSNQPQHF. CDR3 nucleotide sequence: TGTGCCAGCAGTGAAGTTGGACAGCTTCCTTATAGCAATCAGCCCCAGCATTTT.

This clone turned up a few times. The chain carries TRBV5-1 and TRBJ2-5; D is perhaps TRBD2 (6 bases). The germline V gene encodes CDR1 SGHRS and CDR2 YFSETQ. Trimming shortened V by 4 bases and J by 5 bases, and 6 bases separated the two germline ends. CDR3 size: 11 residues. The CDR3 here is CASSGGETQYF. The CDR3 DNA sequence: TGCGCCAGCAGCGGGGGGGAGACCCAGTACTTC.

This clone was observed once. The J gene is TRBJ2-2, the V gene TRBV7-8; 12 bases map to TRBD2. V shed 5 bases and J 5 bases; nucleotides not matched to a gene: 6. The CDR3 totals 16 residues. Germline values: CDR1 SGHVS, CDR2 FQNEAQ. The DNA for the CDR3 is TGTGCCAGCAGCGCCGGACTAGCGGGAACGACCGGGGAGCTGTTTTTT. Encoded protein: CASSAGLAGTTGELFF.

The chain links TRBV6-1 to TRBJ1-3; D not resolved. V shed 0 bases and J shed 15 bases, with 15 bases lying between them. The CDR3 runs to 13 residues. Germline V gives CDR1 MNHNS, CDR2 SASEGT. The DNA of the CDR3 is TGTGCCAGCAGTGAAGCGCTCTGGAGACGACAATATTTT. This codes for CASSEALWRRQYF.

The rearrangement links TRBV20-1 to TRBJ2-7, with D possibly matching TRBD2 (6 bases). The CDR3 spans 10 residues. The germline V gene has CDR1 DFQATT and CDR2 SNEGSKA (reference sequence). The CDR3 reads CSPGLYEQYF. The CDR3 DNA reads TGCTCCCCGGGACTCTACGAGCAGTACTTC.

The chain uses TRBV7-9 and TRBJ1-2; D gene ambiguous. The V end was cut by 1 base, the J end by 0 bases, with 9 bases between. Germline CDR1 is SEHNR and CDR2 is FQNEAQ (reference sequence). CDR3 size: 15 residues. CDR3 nucleotide sequence: TGTGCCAGCAGCTTAGGTGGTGCAGCTAACTATGGCTACACCTTC. Translation: CASSLGGAANYGYTF.

In this sample, this clone turned up once. The genes are TRBV29-1 and TRBJ2-7; the match to TRBD1 covers 7 bases. From germline, CDR1 is SQVTM and CDR2 ANQGSEA. The CDR3 has 14 amino acids. With 6 bases clipped from V and 0 bases from J, the junction kept 8 bases outside the gene matches. The DNA of the CDR3 is TGCAGCGTCCTTGACAGGGACAACTCCTACGAGCAGTACTTC. It translates to CSVLDRDNSYEQYF.

The table lists this clone with a count of one. The chain uses TRBV4-1 and TRBJ1-2; 7 nucleotides align to TRBD1. With 3 bases clipped from V and 10 bases from J, the junction kept 11 bases outside the gene matches. Germline CDR1 and CDR2: MGHRA and YSYEKL. The CDR3 spans 14 residues. The CDR3 reads CASSQPGQVQNYTF. The CDR3 nucleotides read TGCGCCAGCAGCCAGCCCGGACAGGTCCAGAACTACACCTTC.

This chain connects TRBV28 to TRBJ2-2; perhaps TRBD2 as D (6 bases). The V end was cut by 7 bases, the J end by 1 base, with 13 bases between. Per germline, CDR1 MDHEN and CDR2 SYDVKM. This CDR3 is built from 15 residues. CDR3 loop: CASTQGRGNTGELFF. CDR3 nucleotides: TGTGCCAGCACCCAAGGGCGGGGGAACACCGGGGAGCTGTTTTTT.

V is TRBV5-1 and J is TRBJ2-4, with a tentative D call TRBD1 (5 bases). The CDR3 is made up of 13 amino acids. Trimming left V 4 bases short and J 6 bases short, with 11 bases between. CDR1 is SGHRS and CDR2 is YFSETQ in the germline V gene. In nucleotides, the CDR3 is TGCGCCAGCAGCATAGACAGCTTAAACATTCAGTACTTC. This translates into CASSIDSLNIQYF. Filled out from reference TRBV5-1 and TRBJ2-4, the complete variable domain reads KAGVTQTPRYLIKTRGQQVTLSCSPISGHRSVSWYQQTPGQGLQFLFEYFSETQRNKGNFPGRFSGRQFSNSRSEMNVSTLELGDSALYLCASSIDSLNIQYFGAGTRLSVL.

The CDR3: CASSIVGVGGANVLTF. In DNA, the CDR3 is TGTGCCAGTAGTATAGTAGGGGTAGGTGGGGCCAACGTCCTGACTTTC. The V gene is TRBV19, the J gene TRBJ2-6, with a weak D call TRBD1 (5 bases). This CDR3 region has 16 residues. The germline V and J ends were trimmed by 1 base and 3 bases, with 10 bases remaining between them. The germline CDR1 and CDR2 sequences are LNHDA and SQIVND (reference sequence).

The chain couples TRBV28 to TRBJ1-5, with D perhaps TRBD1 (5 bases). V shed 3 bases and J shed 4 bases, with 10 bases lying between them. The CDR3 has 14 amino acids. Germline lookup yields CDR1 MDHEN and CDR2 SYDVKM. CDR3 residues: CASSFLAGNQPQHF. The CDR3 nucleotides read TGTGCCAGCAGTTTTCTCGCAGGGAATCAGCCCCAGCATTTT.

On this clone itself: The same CDR3 arises from other DNA sequences in this sample as well. The chain links TRBV9 to TRBJ2-2; D is unclear. The CDR3 is 14 amino acids. Germline values: CDR1 SGDLS, CDR2 YYNGEE. Trimming cost V 0 bases and J 3 bases, with 6 bases left between them. The CDR3 reads CASSVGTDTGELFF. The CDR3 DNA is TGTGCCAGCAGCGTAGGAACAGACACCGGGGAGCTGTTTTTT.

The chain joins TRBV5-1 to TRBJ2-7, with a weak D call TRBD1 (6 bases). Germline assignment: CDR1 SGHRS and CDR2 YFSETQ. Between the trimmed V and J ends, which lost 7 bases and 3 bases, there was a span of 20 bases. CDR3 length: 15 residues. DNA for the CDR3: TGCGCCAGCGCAGTGACCGCTGCACAGGGCTACGAGCAGTACTTC. Protein product: CASAVTAAQGYEQYF. Full variable domain (rest looked up from reference TRBV5-1 and TRBJ2-7): KAGVTQTPRYLIKTRGQQVTLSCSPISGHRSVSWYQQTPGQGLQFLFEYFSETQRNKGNFPGRFSGRQFSNSRSEMNVSTLELGDSALYLCASAVTAAQGYEQYFGPGTRLTVT.

This clone showed up just a few times. Other nucleotide sequences in the sample specify the same CDR3. The V gene is TRBV7-2, the J gene TRBJ2-5, with D uncertain. The CDR3 has 11 amino acids. Trimming shortened V by 3 bases and J by 3 bases, and 2 bases separated the two germline ends. CDR1 SGHTA and CDR2 FQGNSA come from the germline V gene. As DNA, the CDR3 is TGTGCCAGCAGCTTGAAAGAGACCCAGTACTTC. It encodes CASSLKETQYF.

V and J are TRBV9 and TRBJ2-1; perhaps TRBD2 as D (6 bases). CDR3 length: 15 residues. CDR1 SGDLS and CDR2 YYNGEE come from the germline V gene. V dropped 0 bases and J dropped 3 bases, with 10 bases sitting between them. The CDR3, as DNA: TGTGCCAGCAGCGTAGGCGGGAAGGACTACAATGAGCAGTTCTTC. Its translation is CASSVGGKDYNEQFF.

V gene TRBV7-2 combines with J gene TRBJ2-6; 9 positions agree with TRBD1. The V gene end was trimmed by 4 bases and the J gene end by 0 bases; junction bases not matched to a gene: 7. Germline CDR1 is SGHTA and CDR2 is FQGNSA. The CDR3 loop spans 18 amino acids. CDR3 DNA: TGTGCCAGCAGCTCGGGGACAGGGAGGGTCTCTGGGGCCAACGTCCTGACTTTC. This translates into CASSSGTGRVSGANVLTF.

This sequence joins TRBV20-1 and TRBJ2-1, with D uncertain. This CDR3 has 11 amino acids. The V gene lost 3 bases and the J gene lost 5 bases, with 5 bases spanning the gap. In germline, CDR1 is DFQATT, CDR2 SNEGSKA (reference sequence). This CDR3 is CSASNHNEQFF. CDR3 nucleotides: TGCAGTGCTAGTAACCACAATGAGCAGTTCTTC.

The CDR3 loop reads CASSSWTGRGVGSYNEQFF. As DNA, the CDR3 is TGTGCCAGCAGTTCCTGGACAGGCAGGGGGGTGGGATCCTACAATGAGCAGTTCTTC. The V gene is TRBV27, the J gene TRBJ2-1; D is possibly TRBD1 (7 bases). Trimming took 4 bases from V and 1 from J, leaving 23 bases between them. CDR1 MNHEY and CDR2 SMNVEV come from the germline V gene (reference sequence). This CDR3 has 19 residues.

This rearrangement joins TRBV5-1 to TRBJ1-5; D gene ambiguous. CDR3 length: 15 residues. The germline gives CDR1 SGHRS, CDR2 YFSETQ. The ends were cut back, 0 bases at V and 6 bases at J, with 13 bases in the middle. CDR3 nucleotide sequence: TGCGCCAGCAGCTTGGACTCCGTGGTAGGTCAGCCCCAGCATTTT. Translating it yields CASSLDSVVGQPQHF.

This rearrangement joins TRBV7-6 to TRBJ2-1; possibly TRBD2 for D (6 bases). This CDR3 spans 16 amino acids. CDR1 and CDR2 from the germline V gene are SGHVS and FNYEAQ. V was cut by 1 base and J by 7 bases, with 17 bases left in between. CDR3 region: CASSLVAQAGRNEQFF. In nucleotides, the CDR3 is TGTGCCAGCAGCTTAGTTGCACAGGCGGGGAGAAATGAGCAGTTCTTC.